Below, 15 T cell receptor beta chains from the same sample are listed, as sequenced in a study of blood T cell repertoires in COVID-19 (dated by TCRdb to 2020 to 2022). The receptor library was made with the immunoSEQ multiplex PCR assay. TCRdb holds this immuneACCESS table with in-frame rearrangements only. Some clones are missing; in checked studies, unresolved V genes explain under half, and the rest has no known cause. Across this sample there are roughly 190,000 clones, with more than 85% seen only once. The ten largest clones add up to 1.1% of the sample. Sequencing used peripheral blood. The receptors stem from a man between 25 and 39 years old with acute or convalescent COVID-19.

V and J are TRBV4-1 and TRBJ2-2; D is undetermined. Germline CDR1 reads MGHRA; CDR2 reads YSYEKL. CDR3 length equals 16 residues. V dropped 1 base and J dropped 1 base, with 10 bases sitting between them. The CDR3 reads CASSQGSGLNTGELFF. The CDR3 DNA reads as TGCGCCAGCAGCCAAGGATCAGGATTGAACACCGGGGAGCTGTTTTTT.

This chain connects TRBV5-4 to TRBJ2-7, with 7 nucleotides matching TRBD1. The V segment lost 4 bases and the J segment 5 bases; nucleotides outside the gene matches: 6. The CDR3 spans 13 residues. CDR1 and CDR2 (germline): SGHNT, YYREEE (reference sequence). The CDR3, as DNA: TGTGCCAGCAGCATACGGACAGGAGACGAGCAGTACTTC. This codes for CASSIRTGDEQYF. The full variable domain, in which reference TRBV5-4 and TRBJ2-7 provide the parts outside the CDR3, is ETGVTQSPTHLIKTRGQQVTLRCSSQSGHNTVSWYQQALGQGPQFIFQYYREEENGRGNFPPRFSGLQFPNYSSELNVNALELDDSALYLCASSIRTGDEQYFGPGTRLTVT.

The chain employs TRBV5-1 and TRBJ1-6; no clear D. This CDR3 is built from 13 residues. Germline lookup yields CDR1 SGHRS and CDR2 YFSETQ. V was cut by 0 bases and J by 10 bases, with 8 bases left in between. The CDR3 DNA sequence: TGCGCCAGCAGCTTGGGGGGAGGATCACCCCTCCACTTT. Its protein is CASSLGGGSPLHF. Using reference TRBV5-1 and TRBJ1-6 for the parts outside the CDR3, the full variable domain is KAGVTQTPRYLIKTRGQQVTLSCSPISGHRSVSWYQQTPGQGLQFLFEYFSETQRNKGNFPGRFSGRQFSNSRSEMNVSTLELGDSALYLCASSLGGGSPLHFGNGTRLTVT.

The chain is built from TRBV2 and TRBJ1-4, with D possibly being TRBD1 (6 bases). CDR3 length: 15 amino acids. From germline, CDR1 is SNHLY and CDR2 FYNNEI. Trimming removed 4 bases at V and 1 base at J, with 10 bases between. The CDR3 here is CASSGPQGTNEKLFF. The DNA for the CDR3 is TGTGCCAGCAGTGGACCACAGGGAACTAATGAAAAACTGTTTTTT.

This sequence joins TRBV29-1 and TRBJ1-1; possibly TRBD1 for D (5 bases). Trimming removed 3 bases at V and 4 bases at J, with 15 bases between. This CDR3 has 14 amino acids. From germline, CDR1 is SQVTM and CDR2 ANQGSEA. For the CDR3, the DNA is TGCAGCGTTGAGACGGCAGGGAGGGGCACTGAAGCTTTCTTT. Protein sequence: CSVETAGRGTEAFF.

This clone came up once. This chain joins TRBV15 and TRBJ1-6, with a weak D call TRBD1 (5 bases). The germline CDR1 and CDR2 sequences are LNHNV and YYDKDF (reference sequence). The CDR3 is 17 amino acids. V was shortened by 7 bases and J by 2 bases, with 18 bases between the two germline ends. The CDR3 region is CATNLGRGGTYNSPLHF. Written as DNA, the CDR3 is TGTGCCACCAATTTGGGGAGGGGTGGAACCTATAATTCACCCCTCCACTTT.

The rearrangement links TRBV28 to TRBJ2-3; weak D call: TRBD2 (6 bases). The V and J ends lost 2 bases and 3 bases respectively, with 9 bases between them. Germline V gives CDR1 MDHEN, CDR2 SYDVKM. The CDR3 is 14 residues long. The CDR3 nucleotides read TGTGCCAGCAGTTTACGGGGGTATACAGATACGCAGTATTTT. Translated, it gives CASSLRGYTDTQYF.

The chain carries TRBV5-5 and TRBJ1-1, with D unclear. Germline values: CDR1 SGHKS, CDR2 YYEKEE (reference sequence). CDR3 length: 14 residues. V lost 1 base and J lost 0, with 7 bases in between. CDR3 nucleotide sequence: TGTGCCAGCAGCTTGTACAACCTGAACACTGAAGCTTTCTTT. Its protein product is CASSLYNLNTEAFF.

The chain carries TRBV15 and TRBJ1-5; 7 bases agree with TRBD1. CDR1 and CDR2 (germline): LNHNV, YYDKDF (reference sequence). The CDR3 sequence is 14 residues long. V was pared by 2 bases and J by 6 bases, with 4 bases of the junction left unmatched. The CDR3 reads CATSRQGDSQPQHF. DNA for the CDR3: TGTGCCACCAGCAGACAGGGGGACAGTCAGCCCCAGCATTTT.

This chain uses TRBV3-1 (or the pseudogene TRBV3-2) with TRBJ2-7; the D gene is possibly TRBD2 (6 bases). Germline lookup yields CDR1 LGHDT and CDR2 YNNKEL (reference sequence). V was shortened by 4 bases and J by 3 bases, with 10 bases between the two germline ends. The CDR3 covers 13 residues. CDR3 sequence reads: CASSRTGVYEQYF. CDR3 nucleotide sequence: TGTGCCAGCAGCCGGACGGGGGTCTACGAGCAGTACTTC.

The rearrangement uses TRBV24-1 and TRBJ1-2, with a tentative D call TRBD1 (5 bases). Trimming left V 5 bases short and J 3 bases short, with 6 bases between. The CDR3 extends over 12 amino acids. CDR1 and CDR2 (germline): KGHDR, SFDVKD. For the CDR3, the DNA is TGTGCCACCAGTGTAGGGGACTATGGCTACACCTTC. This translates into CATSVGDYGYTF.

A single count supports this clone. The rearrangement links TRBV28 to TRBJ1-5; 9 nucleotides agree with TRBD1. With 6 bases clipped from V and 3 bases from J, the junction kept 6 bases outside the gene matches. The CDR3 contains 15 residues. The germline V gene has CDR1 MDHEN and CDR2 SYDVKM. CDR3 sequence (DNA): TGTGCCAGCAGCCGGGACAGGGAATCCAATCAGCCCCAGCATTTT. It specifies CASSRDRESNQPQHF.

This chain joins TRBV25-1 and TRBJ1-2; tentatively, D is TRBD1 (5 bases). Germline V gene sequence: CDR1 MGHDK, CDR2 SYGVNS. This CDR3 spans 12 amino acids. Trimming removed 5 bases at V and 3 bases at J, with 7 bases between. The CDR3 protein is CASSRGDYGYTF. In DNA form, the CDR3 reads TGTGCCAGCAGTAGGGGCGACTATGGCTACACCTTC.

J is TRBJ2-7 and V is TRBV29-1; D ambiguous. CDR3 length equals 14 residues. The V and J ends lost 4 bases and 3 bases respectively, with 16 bases between them. Per germline, CDR1 SQVTM and CDR2 ANQGSEA. CDR3 residues: CSVGRSRLVYEQYF. The CDR3 coding sequence is TGCAGCGTTGGTCGGTCGCGGCTAGTCTACGAGCAGTACTTC.

The chain uses TRBV7-9 and TRBJ1-3; 7 positions match TRBD1. The CDR3 is made up of 16 amino acids. Germline V lookup: CDR1 SEHNR, CDR2 FQNEAQ (reference sequence). With V trimmed by 0 bases and J by 0 bases, 2 bases remained unmatched. This CDR3 is CASSLARDSSGNTIYF. The CDR3, as DNA: TGTGCCAGCAGCTTAGCGAGGGACAGCTCTGGAAACACCATATATTTT.